Included here is one TCR beta chain sequence, with context. No antigen is known for it. A second PCR, run for roughly 7 to 12 cycles, used a sample-barcoded 5' primer plus a J-beta primer mix. TCRdb used MiXCR to reprocess the 5' RACE reads, holding one entry per CDR3 protein. The sample comprises hundreds of thousands of distinct CDR3 sequences, over 20% of which are singletons, and roughly 3.6% rests with the top ten. CDR1 is SGHRS, CDR2 YFSETQ, per germline. V trimming: 6 bases; J trimming: 0 bases; junction bases outside the gene matches: 6. The CDR3 loop spans 16 amino acids. The data stem from a study of blood T cells in healthy people across ages. Study-wide results and caveats: Comparison with aged donors showed that long-lived donors had more naive CD4+ cells and higher diversity. Possibly, changes in expanded clonotypes were confounded because donor CMV status was unknown. When one million T cells were used, diversity estimates were thought to be underestimates.

Donor samples were obtained from healthy Caucasian individuals from Russia, aged about 6 to 100. This clonotype was obtained from a man in his 70s in good health. Sequencing was done on a sample of blood. The genes are TRBV5-1 and TRBJ2-3, with 11 bases aligning to TRBD2. Here the CDR3 DNA reads TGCGCCAGCACCGCGGGACTAGCGGATAGCACAGATACGCAGTATTTT. It yields the protein CASTAGLADSTDTQYF.